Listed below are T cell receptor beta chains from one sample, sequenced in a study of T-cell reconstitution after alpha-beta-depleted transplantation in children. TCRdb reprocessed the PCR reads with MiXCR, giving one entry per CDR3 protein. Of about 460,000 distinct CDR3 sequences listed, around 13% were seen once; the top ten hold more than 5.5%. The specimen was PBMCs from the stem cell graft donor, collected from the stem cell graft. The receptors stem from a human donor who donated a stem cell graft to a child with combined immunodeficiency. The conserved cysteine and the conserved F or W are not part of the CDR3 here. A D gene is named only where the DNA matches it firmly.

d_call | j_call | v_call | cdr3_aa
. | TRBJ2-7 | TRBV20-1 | SARPLNRTTLYEQY
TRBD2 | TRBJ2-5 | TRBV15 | ATSRDLAAGSETQY
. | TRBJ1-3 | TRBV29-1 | SVEDLGRFGNTIY
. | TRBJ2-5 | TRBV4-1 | ASSQERSTGPETQY
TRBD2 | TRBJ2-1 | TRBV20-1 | SAGSGGSYNEQF
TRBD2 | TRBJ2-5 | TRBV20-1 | SARDHGRAWGETQY
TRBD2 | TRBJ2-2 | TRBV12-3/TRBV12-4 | ASSLSGNWDGELF
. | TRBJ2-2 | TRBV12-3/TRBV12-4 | ASNPTATNTGELF
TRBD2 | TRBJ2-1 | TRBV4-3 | ASSPRLATQQDNEQF
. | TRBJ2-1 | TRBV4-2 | ASSQETGTYNEQF
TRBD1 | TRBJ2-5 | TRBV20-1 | SATGQVETQY
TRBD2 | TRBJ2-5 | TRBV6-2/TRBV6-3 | ASSYSSEEAGGRETQY
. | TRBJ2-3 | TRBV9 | ASSVGNEGTQY
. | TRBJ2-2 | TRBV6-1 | ASYLAASNTGELF
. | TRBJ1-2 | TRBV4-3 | ASSQVLPAPNYGYT
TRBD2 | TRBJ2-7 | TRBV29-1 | SVPELAGGKQY
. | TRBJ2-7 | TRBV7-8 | ASSSSRVVSYEQY